Below, 7 T cell receptor beta chains from the same sample are listed, as sequenced in a study of OX40 agonist ivuxolimab in advanced cancers. Here immunoSEQ multiplex PCR was the method, and the copy in TCRdb shows in-frame clones only, minus some. The sample carries around 100,000 clones, around 90% recorded once. Here the sequenced sample was CD4+ or CD8+ T cells sorted from blood, taken in a trial of the OX40 agonist ivuxolimab. These receptors were taken from an adult with an advanced solid tumor such as melanoma, head and neck, liver or kidney cancer.

In nucleotides, the CDR3 is TGTGCCAGCAGCGGGAGGGCCGGACGCGAGCAGTTCTTC. Translated, it gives CASSGRAGREQFF. The V call is TRBV27, the J call TRBJ2-1; 8 bases map to TRBD2. The CDR3 loop spans 13 amino acids. Looked up from germline, CDR1 is MNHEY and CDR2 is SMNVEV (reference sequence). J lost 10 bases, V lost 6 bases, and 8 bases had no gene match.

The chain links TRBV5-1 to TRBJ2-7; tentatively, D is TRBD1 or TRBD2 (5 bases each). There are 16 residues in the CDR3. The V end lost 4 bases, the J end lost 4 bases, and 21 bases lay between the germline ends. CDR1 is SGHRS, CDR2 YFSETQ, per germline. The CDR3 DNA follows: TGCGCCAGCAGCCAGGAATCCGGGGCACCTGGATACGAGCAGTACTTC. It translates to CASSQESGAPGYEQYF.

In its sample, this clone was seen a few times. CDR3 sequence reads: CASSLAGGQETQYF. The CDR3 DNA is TGTGCCAGCAGCTTAGCGGGGGGCCAAGAGACCCAGTACTTC. The rearrangement links TRBV7-8 to TRBJ2-5; a possible D gene is TRBD2 (6 bases). V was pared by 0 bases and J by 1 base, with 6 bases between. Germline V gene sequence: CDR1 SGHVS, CDR2 FQNEAQ. The CDR3 has 14 amino acids.

The V and J genes are TRBV10-3 and TRBJ1-1; 7 bases are a match to TRBD1. V shed 2 bases and J 1 base; nucleotides not matched to a gene: 1. CDR3 length: 14 residues. Germline CDR1 reads ENHRY; CDR2 reads SYGVKD. DNA of the CDR3: TGTGCCATCAGTGAGGGACAGGCGAACACTGAAGCTTTCTTT. Its protein is CAISEGQANTEAFF.

The J gene is TRBJ2-7, the V gene TRBV7-3; D is uncertain. V gave up 0 bases and J gave up 2 bases, with 11 bases separating them. This CDR3 region has 15 residues. Germline V gene lookup returns CDR1 SGHTA and CDR2 FQGTGA. The DNA for the CDR3 is TGTGCCAGCAGCTTAACGAGTGGGGAAGCCTACGAGCAGTACTTC. This encodes CASSLTSGEAYEQYF.

V usage is TRBV7-8 and J usage is TRBJ2-7, with 8 bases identical to TRBD2. V shed 5 bases, J shed 2 bases, and the junction held 5 bases outside the gene matches. The CDR3 consists of 14 residues. The germline gives CDR1 SGHVS, CDR2 FQNEAQ. CDR3 DNA sequence: TGTGCCAGCAGCCTCCTGCGGGGGGCCTACGAGCAGTACTTC. This codes for CASSLLRGAYEQYF.

The chain links TRBV19 to TRBJ2-1, with 13 bases matching TRBD2. The CDR3 runs 15 residues. The germline V gene encodes CDR1 LNHDA and CDR2 SQIVND (reference sequence). Germline trimming cut 4 bases from V and 14 bases from J; bases unmatched to any gene: 11. The CDR3 coding sequence is TGTGCCAGTAGTAACCGAGGACTAGCGGGAGACGTGGAGTTCTTC. This sequence encodes CASSNRGLAGDVEFF.